This T cell receptor (beta chain) comes out of a study of blood T cells in healthy people across ages. The study, taken as a whole, reports: A roughly linear fall in TCR beta diversity per million T cells was seen with increasing age.

CDR3 length: 15 amino acids. V lost 2 bases to trimming and J lost 10 bases; unmatched junction nucleotides: 6. The germline CDR1 and CDR2 sequences are MDHEN and SYDVKM. Concerning this clonotype: Antigen specificity is unknown.

For the second PCR, which ran for roughly 7 to 11 cycles, a sample-barcoded 5' primer and a J-beta primer mix were used. TCRdb independently ran MiXCR on the 5' RACE reads; one entry per CDR3 protein. The sample records about 780,000 distinct CDR3 sequences, 35% to 50% being singletons. The sequence was collected from a man older than 75 in good health. Sequencing input: blood. The chain has TRBV28 and TRBJ2-1; 12 bases match TRBD2. The CDR3 loop is CASSLQTSGRQEQFF. As DNA, the CDR3 is TGTGCCAGCAGTTTACAGACTAGCGGGAGACAGGAGCAGTTCTTC.